Below, one TCR beta chain is given with its context. Antigen unknown. Germline V gene sequence: CDR1 SGDLS, CDR2 YYNGEE. The CDR3 contains 14 residues. V was clipped by 0 bases and J by 8 bases, with 12 bases between them. Division of CD4+ cells produced a CD45RA+ naive subset and a CD45RA-negative memory subset. The sample comes from a study of shared clonotypes between healthy human individuals. Study at large: Researchers drew samples from two women and a few men aged 18 to 49.

Running of the assay took place at deep level. The repertoire was sequenced with immunoSEQ multiplex PCR; TCRdb's copy has only in-frame clones and lacks some. This table has more than 2 million clones, 95% appearing once. Findings of the study overall: Compared with clonotypes that all four donors shared, non-shared clonotypes had lower generation probabilities.

The specimen sequenced was naive CD4+ T cells sorted from blood. The subset: CD45RA+ positively selected. The sequence was collected from a man younger than 35 in good health. The V call is TRBV9, the J call TRBJ2-1, with no clear D. The CDR3 region has the DNA TGTGCCAGCAGCGTAGGTTCAGGTGGGGATGAGCAGTTCTTC. It codes for CASSVGSGGDEQFF.